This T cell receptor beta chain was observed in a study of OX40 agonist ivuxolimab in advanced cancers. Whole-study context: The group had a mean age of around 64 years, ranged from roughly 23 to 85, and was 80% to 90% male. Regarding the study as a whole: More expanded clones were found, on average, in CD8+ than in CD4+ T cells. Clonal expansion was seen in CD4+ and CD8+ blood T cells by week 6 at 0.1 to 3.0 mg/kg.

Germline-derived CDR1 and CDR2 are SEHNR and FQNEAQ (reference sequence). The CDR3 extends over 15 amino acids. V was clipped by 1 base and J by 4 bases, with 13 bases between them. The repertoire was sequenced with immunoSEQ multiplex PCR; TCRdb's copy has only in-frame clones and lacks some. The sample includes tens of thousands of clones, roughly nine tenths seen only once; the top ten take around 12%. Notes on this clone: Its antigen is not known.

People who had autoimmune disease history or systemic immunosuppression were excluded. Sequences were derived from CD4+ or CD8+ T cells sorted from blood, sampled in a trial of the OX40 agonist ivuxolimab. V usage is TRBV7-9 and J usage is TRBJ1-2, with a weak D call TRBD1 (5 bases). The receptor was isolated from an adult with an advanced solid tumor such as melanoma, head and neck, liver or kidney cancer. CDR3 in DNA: TGTGCCAGCAGCTTAGATGGCAGGGCGGGCTATGGCTACACCTTC. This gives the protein CASSLDGRAGYGYTF.